A single sample is the source of the 7 T cell receptor beta chains below, sequenced in a study of T cell changes during pregnancy in multiple sclerosis. Some clones are missing from TCRdb's copy, which holds only in-frame ones; the method was immunoSEQ multiplex PCR. The sample yields roughly 42,000 clones, about nine tenths seen once. The sample in question was CD4+ T cells from peripheral blood mononuclear cells, obtained in the second trimester of pregnancy. All receptors derive from a female donor in good health, enrolled as a control in a pregnancy study.

The CDR3 DNA follows: TGCAGCGGGACAGGGCCCGATACGCAGTATTTT. Residues: CSGTGPDTQYF. This chain uses TRBV29-1 with TRBJ2-3, with TRBD1 matching 8 bases. Germline V gene sequence: CDR1 SQVTM, CDR2 ANQGSEA. The CDR3 has 11 amino acids. J lost 6 bases, V lost 7 bases, and 3 bases had no gene match.

The chain carries TRBV29-1 and TRBJ1-2; the D gene is possibly TRBD1 (5 bases). The germline CDR1 and CDR2 sequences are SQVTM and ANQGSEA. This CDR3 region has 15 residues. Trimming cost V 5 bases and J 3 bases, with 19 bases left between them. CDR3 protein: CSVIDDASGDYGYTF. DNA of the CDR3: TGCAGCGTTATTGACGACGCCTCGGGGGACTATGGCTACACCTTC.

This chain connects TRBV6-5 to TRBJ1-4, with D unclear. The CDR3 covers 14 residues. Deletions cut 4 bases from V and 8 bases from J, with 14 bases between. Germline CDR1 MNHEY, CDR2 SVGAGI. The chain's CDR3 is CASSLEGFTEKLFF. Here the CDR3 DNA reads TGTGCCAGCAGTTTGGAGGGTTTTACGGAAAAACTGTTTTTT.

The chain couples TRBV6-5 to TRBJ2-3, with TRBD1 matching over 9 bases. The length of the CDR3 is 15 residues. CDR1 and CDR2 from the germline V gene are MNHEY and SVGAGI. V shed 0 bases and J 5 bases; nucleotides not matched to a gene: 3. The CDR3 reads CASSYSGTGLDTQYF. DNA for the CDR3: TGTGCCAGCAGTTACTCGGGGACAGGGCTAGATACGCAGTATTTT.

The gene calls are TRBV6-6 and TRBJ2-7, with D perhaps TRBD1 (5 bases). Trimming removed 9 bases at V and 3 bases at J, with 15 bases between. The CDR3 extends over 13 amino acids. Germline CDR1 and CDR2: MNHNY and SVGAGI (reference sequence). The DNA of the CDR3 is TGTGCCAGTAAACTGGCGCAGGGCTACGAGCAGTACTTC. Encoded protein: CASKLAQGYEQYF.

The chain recombines TRBV6-5 with TRBJ1-2, with a possible D match to TRBD1 (6 bases). CDR1 MNHEY and CDR2 SVGAGI come from the germline V gene. V dropped 6 bases and J dropped 4 bases, with 15 bases sitting between them. The CDR3 covers 14 residues. CDR3 region: CASRDRPIGYGYTF. As DNA, the CDR3 is TGTGCCAGCAGAGACAGGCCCATCGGCTATGGCTACACCTTC.

The rearrangement uses TRBV5-4 and TRBJ1-2, with D possibly being TRBD1 (5 bases). Germline-derived CDR1 and CDR2 are SGHNT and YYREEE (reference sequence). The V and J ends lost 4 bases and 1 base respectively, with 14 bases between them. The CDR3 is 15 amino acids. This CDR3 reads CASSGPSGVNYGYTF. CDR3 sequence (DNA): TGTGCCAGCAGCGGACCGTCGGGGGTTAACTATGGCTACACCTTC.